The 2 T cell receptor beta chains given below trace back to one sample, sequenced in a study of blood T cell repertoires in COVID-19. Clones were read by immunoSEQ multiplex PCR, and TCRdb kept only the in-frame ones, dropping some. The sample lists under 250,000 clones; around 84% were seen once. Sequenced: peripheral blood. The origin of the receptors is a man aged 45 to 65 with COVID-19, enrolled during active disease.

This sequence joins TRBV28 and TRBJ1-1; TRBD1 is a possible D gene (5 bases). CDR3 length equals 15 residues. Trimming stripped 7 bases from V and 6 bases from J, with 21 bases between. The V gene's germline CDR1 is MDHEN and CDR2 SYDVKM. CDR3 loop: CASTRWGGVGSEAFF. In DNA, the CDR3 is TGTGCCAGCACTCGTTGGGGGGGAGTTGGGTCTGAAGCTTTCTTT.

J is TRBJ1-5 and V is TRBV2; tentatively, D is TRBD1 (6 bases). V was trimmed by 6 bases and J by 4 bases, leaving 10 bases between them. The CDR3 runs to 13 residues. The germline CDR1 and CDR2 sequences are SNHLY and FYNNEI. The CDR3 DNA sequence: TGTGCCAGCAGGGCAACAGGGAATCAGCCCCAGCATTTT. Its protein is CASRATGNQPQHF.